A single sample gave rise to the 29 T cell receptor beta chains below, sequenced in a study of blood T cell repertoires in COVID-19. Repertoires were generated with immunoSEQ multiplex PCR, while TCRdb's copy carries only in-frame clones and drops some. Counted here are 250,000 or so clones, 88% occurring once; the ten biggest clones make up roughly 2.5%. The sequencing sample was made of peripheral blood. The origin of the receptors is a woman aged 55-70 years with acute or convalescent COVID-19.

This chain joins TRBV9 and TRBJ1-1; D is perhaps TRBD1 (5 bases). With 2 bases removed from V and 5 bases from J, the gap between germline ends came to 10 bases. Germline CDR1 SGDLS, CDR2 YYNGEE. The CDR3 has 13 amino acids. Written as DNA, the CDR3 is TGTGCCAGCAGCGTGTCGGGGGGGACTGAAGCTTTCTTT. It specifies CASSVSGGTEAFF.

The chain combines TRBV28 with TRBJ1-4; 7 nucleotides align to TRBD1. Germline V CDR1 and CDR2: MDHEN, SYDVKM. V gave up 4 bases and J gave up 8 bases; unmatched junction bases: 10. The CDR3 extends over 15 amino acids. The CDR3 DNA follows: TGTGCCAGCAGTTCCCCCGGGACAGCAGGCGAAAAACTGTTTTTT. It is translated as CASSSPGTAGEKLFF.

This clone was counted only a few times. The rearrangement joins TRBV6-5 to TRBJ2-1, with 7 positions matching TRBD2. Germline V gene sequence: CDR1 MNHEY, CDR2 SVGAGI. V was clipped by 6 bases and J by 4 bases; unmatched bases: 9. The CDR3 is made up of 15 amino acids. CDR3: CASRLEAGSYNEQFF. The CDR3 DNA follows: TGTGCCAGCAGACTAGAAGCGGGGTCTTACAATGAGCAGTTCTTC.

This clone was observed once. J is TRBJ1-1 and V is TRBV20-1, with TRBD1 as a possible D gene (5 bases). Germline V gives CDR1 DFQATT, CDR2 SNEGSKA (reference sequence). This CDR3 has 11 amino acids. Trimming shortened V by 6 bases and J by 6 bases, and 11 bases separated the two germline ends. The CDR3 bases are TGCAGTGCCCAAAGGGGTTCTGAAGCTTTCTTT. It codes for CSAQRGSEAFF.

The CDR3 bases are TGTGCCAGCAGTACGGGTAGCGGCCCCGGGGAGCTGTTTTTT. Amino acid sequence: CASSTGSGPGELFF. The rearrangement links TRBV28 to TRBJ2-2; D perhaps matches TRBD2 (6 bases). Trimming stripped 5 bases from V and 6 bases from J, with 13 bases between. The CDR3 is 14 residues long. CDR1 MDHEN and CDR2 SYDVKM come from the germline V gene.

This chain uses TRBV30 with TRBJ1-1; no clear D. Germline values: CDR1 GTSNPN, CDR2 SVGIG (reference sequence). Trimming took 2 bases from V and 0 from J, leaving 7 bases between them. CDR3 length: 13 amino acids. In DNA, the CDR3 is TGTGCCTGGAGTTTCCCTATGAACACTGAAGCTTTCTTT. Encoded protein: CAWSFPMNTEAFF.

This clone was observed once. This rearrangement joins TRBV6-5 to TRBJ2-7; 9 positions agree with TRBD1. This CDR3 spans 13 amino acids. The V gene end was trimmed by 9 bases and the J gene end by 5 bases; junction bases not matched to a gene: 8. Per the germline V gene, CDR1 is MNHEY and CDR2 is SVGAGI. CDR3 sequence: CASSDRGGNEQYF. CDR3 nucleotides: TGTGCCAGTTCGGACAGGGGAGGAAACGAGCAGTACTTC.

The V call is TRBV2, the J call TRBJ2-2; D is possibly TRBD1 (5 bases). Trimming took off 7 bases at V and 2 bases at J, with 11 bases between the two ends. CDR1 and CDR2 from the germline V gene are SNHLY and FYNNEI. The CDR3 is 14 residues long. This CDR3 is CASMMTANTGELFF. DNA for the CDR3: TGTGCCAGCATGATGACAGCAAACACCGGGGAGCTGTTTTTT.

This chain uses TRBV2 with TRBJ1-5, with TRBD1 matching over 7 bases. The V gene's germline CDR1 is SNHLY and CDR2 FYNNEI. V gave up 6 bases and J gave up 2 bases; unmatched junction bases: 7. The CDR3 is 15 amino acids. The CDR3 reads CASRGQTTGNQPQHF. The CDR3 region has the DNA TGTGCCAGCAGGGGACAGACGACGGGCAATCAGCCCCAGCATTTT.

In this sample, this clone turned up once. The chain uses TRBV3-1 (or the pseudogene TRBV3-2) and TRBJ2-4, with D tentatively TRBD1 (5 bases). This CDR3 contains 14 residues. Trimming left V 1 base short and J 8 bases short, with 12 bases between. Germline V CDR1 and CDR2: LGHDT, YNNKEL (reference sequence). DNA for the CDR3: TGTGCCAGCAGCCAAGGTTTCAGGGTTGACATTCAGTACTTC. It yields the protein CASSQGFRVDIQYF.

The chain links TRBV6-5 to TRBJ1-1, with D possibly matching TRBD1 (5 bases). Trimming took off 2 bases at V and 8 bases at J, with 21 bases between the two ends. This CDR3 is 16 amino acids long. In germline, CDR1 is MNHEY, CDR2 SVGAGI. This chain's CDR3 is CASSYNGREALAEAFF. For the CDR3, the DNA is TGTGCCAGCAGTTACAACGGCAGGGAAGCTCTCGCCGAAGCTTTCTTT.

The J gene is TRBJ2-5, the V gene TRBV7-9; perhaps TRBD1 as D (5 bases). V lost 6 bases and J lost 7, with 15 bases in between. Germline loops: CDR1 SEHNR, CDR2 FQNEAQ (reference sequence). The CDR3 has 13 residues. The CDR3 nucleotides read TGTGCCAGCAGTAAGACGGACAAGGGGACCCAGTACTTC. Its protein product is CASSKTDKGTQYF.

The genes are TRBV6-5 and TRBJ2-3; 11 bases are a match to TRBD2. Trimming at V came to 2 bases and at J to 5 bases, leaving 3 bases not matched to a gene. Per the germline V gene, CDR1 is MNHEY and CDR2 is SVGAGI. This CDR3 has 15 amino acids. The chain's CDR3 is CASSYGGLAGDTQYF. The CDR3 DNA reads as TGTGCCAGCAGTTACGGAGGACTAGCGGGAGATACGCAGTATTTT.

This clone was detected only once. J is TRBJ1-4 and V is TRBV19, with D perhaps TRBD1 (6 bases). Trimming stripped 4 bases from V and 5 bases from J, with 17 bases between. Germline assignment: CDR1 LNHDA and CDR2 SQIVND (reference sequence). The CDR3 is made up of 16 amino acids. The CDR3, as DNA: TGTGCCAGTAGTAGAGGGTCCCGGGGACAAAATGAAAAACTGTTTTTT. Translating it yields CASSRGSRGQNEKLFF. Full variable domain (remainder filled in from reference TRBV19 and TRBJ1-4): DGGITQSPKYLFRKEGQNVTLSCEQNLNHDAMYWYRQDPGQGLRLIYYSQIVNDFQKGDIAEGYSVSREKKESFPLTVTSAQKNPTAFYLCASSRGSRGQNEKLFFGSGTQLSVL.

The chain links TRBV19 to TRBJ2-5, with 9 bases identical to TRBD2. Germline V CDR1 and CDR2: LNHDA, SQIVND (reference sequence). This CDR3 is 13 amino acids long. With 5 bases clipped from V and 4 bases from J, the junction kept 2 bases outside the gene matches. The CDR3 protein is CASSRAGGETQYF. In DNA form, the CDR3 reads TGTGCCAGTAGTCGAGCGGGAGGAGAGACCCAGTACTTC.

The chain is built from TRBV6-5 and TRBJ2-5, with TRBD1 matching 9 bases. Germline CDR1 is MNHEY and CDR2 is SVGAGI. The V segment lost 2 bases and the J segment 2 bases; nucleotides outside the gene matches: 3. The CDR3 is made up of 15 amino acids. As DNA, the CDR3 is TGTGCCAGCAGTTACCGCGGGACAGGGCAAGAGACCCAGTACTTC. Its protein product is CASSYRGTGQETQYF.

V gene TRBV5-6 combines with J gene TRBJ1-1; 8 positions agree with TRBD1. Germline V lookup: CDR1 SGHDT, CDR2 YYEEEE. The CDR3 has 14 amino acids. Trimming took 4 bases from V and 5 from J; bases not matched to a gene: 7. The CDR3 region is CASSGWTGRTEAFF. CDR3 coding DNA: TGTGCCAGCAGCGGATGGACAGGGCGGACTGAAGCTTTCTTT.

The rearrangement joins TRBV7-9 to TRBJ2-3, with 9 bases matching TRBD2. The J segment lost 1 base and the V segment lost 0 bases, leaving 2 bases of the junction unmatched. This CDR3 comprises 16 residues. Looked up from germline, CDR1 is SEHNR and CDR2 is FQNEAQ (reference sequence). The CDR3 DNA reads as TGTGCCAGCAGCTTAGCGCTAGCGGGGCGCACAGATACGCAGTATTTT. This gives the protein CASSLALAGRTDTQYF.

The J gene is TRBJ2-3, the V gene TRBV6-5; perhaps TRBD1 as D (5 bases). Germline CDR1 and CDR2: MNHEY and SVGAGI. The length of the CDR3 is 13 residues. The germline V and J ends were trimmed by 8 bases and 7 bases, with 16 bases remaining between them. The DNA for the CDR3 is TGTGCCAGCCTCCAGCAGGGTCGATATACGCAGTATTTT. Protein product: CASLQQGRYTQYF.

The chain couples TRBV28 to TRBJ1-2; no clear D. Trimming took 8 bases from V and 2 from J, leaving 6 bases between them. CDR3 length: 11 amino acids. The germline CDR1 and CDR2 sequences are MDHEN and SYDVKM. The DNA of the CDR3 is TGTGCCAGCGAACGGAACTATGGCTACACCTTC. This codes for CASERNYGYTF.

The chain joins TRBV6-6 to TRBJ1-5; possibly TRBD1 for D (6 bases). The germline V gene has CDR1 MNHNY and CDR2 SVGAGI (reference sequence). The CDR3 consists of 14 residues. V lost 4 bases, J lost 3 bases, and 10 bases lay in between. This chain's CDR3 is CASSSRQVNQPQHF. The CDR3 coding sequence is TGTGCCAGCAGTTCAAGACAGGTCAATCAGCCCCAGCATTTT.

The chain employs TRBV7-2 and TRBJ1-1, with a possible D match to TRBD1 (6 bases). This CDR3 has 13 residues. Deletions cut 6 bases from V and 4 bases from J, with 12 bases between. CDR1 and CDR2 from the germline V gene are SGHTA and FQGNSA. As DNA, the CDR3 is TGTGCCAGCAGGCACAGGGAACGCACTGAAGCTTTCTTT. It specifies CASRHRERTEAFF.

V gene TRBV24-1 combines with J gene TRBJ1-1, with 7 nucleotides matching TRBD1. The CDR3 extends over 13 amino acids. Germline V gives CDR1 KGHDR, CDR2 SFDVKD. The V gene end was trimmed by 5 bases and the J gene end by 6 bases; junction bases not matched to a gene: 5. CDR3 region: CATSGEQGSEAFF. In DNA, the CDR3 is TGTGCCACCAGTGGGGAACAGGGGTCTGAAGCTTTCTTT.

The V call is TRBV30, the J call TRBJ2-2; 10 bases line up with TRBD2. Germline V gives CDR1 GTSNPN, CDR2 SVGIG (reference sequence). V shed 4 bases, J shed 0 bases, and the junction held 2 bases outside the gene matches. This CDR3 region has 15 residues. The CDR3 protein is CAWKGTSANTGELFF. The CDR3 bases are TGTGCCTGGAAGGGGACTAGCGCGAACACCGGGGAGCTGTTTTTT.

The chain employs TRBV6-1 and TRBJ2-7; D unresolved. This CDR3 region has 12 residues. Germline assignment: CDR1 MNHNS and CDR2 SASEGT. Trimming pared 3 bases from V and 4 bases from J, leaving 7 bases between. The CDR3 loop is CASSDGFYEQYF. CDR3 sequence (DNA): TGTGCCAGCAGTGACGGTTTTTACGAGCAGTACTTC.

This clone was found a few times. The rearrangement links TRBV20-1 to TRBJ2-1; maybe TRBD1 (6 bases). Germline V gene data show CDR1 as DFQATT and CDR2 as SNEGSKA (reference sequence). The ends were cut back, 3 bases at V and 6 bases at J, with 9 bases in the middle. The CDR3 is made up of 12 amino acids. The CDR3 DNA reads as TGCAGTGCTAGTGTGGACAGCAATGAGCAGTTCTTC. Translating gives CSASVDSNEQFF.

The V gene is TRBV12-5, the J gene TRBJ1-4, with 9 bases lining up with TRBD1. The ends lost 1 base at V and 8 bases at J; junction bases unmatched: 5. The germline V gene encodes CDR1 LGHNT and CDR2 FRNRAP. The length of the CDR3 is 15 residues. This CDR3 reads CASGLGQGVNEKLFF. In DNA, the CDR3 is TGTGCTAGTGGTTTGGGACAGGGGGTAAACGAAAAACTGTTTTTT. Full variable domain (outside the CDR3, taken from reference TRBV12-5 and TRBJ1-4): DARVTQTPRHKVTEMGQEVTMRCQPILGHNTVFWYRQTMMQGLELLAYFRNRAPLDDSGMPKDRFSAEMPDATLATLKIQPSEPRDSAVYFCASGLGQGVNEKLFFGSGTQLSVL.

This clone showed up just once. The rearrangement joins TRBV19 to TRBJ2-3; 8 bases are a match to TRBD1. Per the germline V gene, CDR1 is LNHDA and CDR2 is SQIVND (reference sequence). The CDR3 length is 14 residues. Germline trimming cut 3 bases from V and 6 bases from J; bases unmatched to any gene: 5. The CDR3 DNA reads as TGTGCCAGTAGTATGAGGACAGGGAGTGATACGCAGTATTTT. Translation gives CASSMRTGSDTQYF.

This clone was seen a few times. The chain employs TRBV7-2 and TRBJ2-1; D is undetermined. This CDR3 contains 11 residues. Germline CDR1 is SGHTA and CDR2 is FQGNSA. With 2 bases removed from V and 10 bases from J, the gap between germline ends came to 6 bases. The CDR3, as DNA: TGTGCCAGCAGCTTAACACGAGAGCAGTTCTTC. Translation gives CASSLTREQFF.